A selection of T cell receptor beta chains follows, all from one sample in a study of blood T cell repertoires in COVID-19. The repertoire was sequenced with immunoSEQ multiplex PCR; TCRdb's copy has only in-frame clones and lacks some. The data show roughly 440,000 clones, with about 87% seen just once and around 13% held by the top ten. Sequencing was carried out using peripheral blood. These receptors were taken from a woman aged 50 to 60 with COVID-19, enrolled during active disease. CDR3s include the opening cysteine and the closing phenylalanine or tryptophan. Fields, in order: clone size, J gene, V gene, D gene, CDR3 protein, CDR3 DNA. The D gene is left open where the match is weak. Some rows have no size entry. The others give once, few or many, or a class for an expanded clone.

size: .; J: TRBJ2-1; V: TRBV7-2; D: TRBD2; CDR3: CASQSFHGGAYNEQFF; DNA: TGTGCCAGCCAATCCTTTCACGGGGGGGCCTACAATGAGCAGTTCTTC
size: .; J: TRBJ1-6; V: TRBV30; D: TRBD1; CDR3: CAWSRDRANSPLHF; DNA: TGTGCCTGGAGTAGGGACAGGGCGAATTCACCCCTCCACTTT
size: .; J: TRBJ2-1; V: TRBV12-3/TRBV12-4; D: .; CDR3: CASSLEPEQFF; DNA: TGTGCCAGCAGTTTAGAGCCTGAGCAGTTCTTC
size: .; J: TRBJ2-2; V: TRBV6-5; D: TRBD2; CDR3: CASTVSGGGTGELFF; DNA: TGTGCCAGCACCGTGAGCGGGGGAGGCACCGGGGAGCTGTTTTTT
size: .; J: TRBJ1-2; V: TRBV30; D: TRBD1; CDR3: CAWSSGGYGYTF; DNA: TGTGCCTGGAGTTCAGGGGGCTATGGCTACACCTTC
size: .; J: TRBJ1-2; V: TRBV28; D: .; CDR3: CASSPPWAGYGYTF; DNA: TGTGCCAGCAGCCCCCCATGGGCGGGGTATGGCTACACCTTC
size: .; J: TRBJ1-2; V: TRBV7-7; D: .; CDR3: CASSIPDGFVYGYTF; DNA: TGTGCCAGCAGCATACCCGACGGGTTCGTCTATGGCTACACCTTC
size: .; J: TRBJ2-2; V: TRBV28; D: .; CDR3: CASTPTGRTGELFF; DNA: TGTGCCAGCACGCCGACAGGGAGGACCGGGGAGCTGTTTTTT
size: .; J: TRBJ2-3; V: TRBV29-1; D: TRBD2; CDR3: CSVEIASGGAGTQYF; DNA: TGCAGCGTTGAAATTGCTAGCGGGGGGGCAGGCACGCAGTATTTT
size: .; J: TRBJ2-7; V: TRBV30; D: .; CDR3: CAWSSPDSRAYEQYF; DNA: TGTGCCTGGAGTTCCCCGGACAGCAGGGCCTACGAGCAGTACTTC
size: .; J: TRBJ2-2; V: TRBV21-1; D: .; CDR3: CASSWDRESTGELFF; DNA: TGTGCCAGCAGCTGGGACAGGGAAAGCACCGGGGAGCTGTTTTTT
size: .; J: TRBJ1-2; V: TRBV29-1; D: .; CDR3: CSVEAPNGYTF; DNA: TGCAGCGTTGAGGCCCCCAATGGCTACACCTTC
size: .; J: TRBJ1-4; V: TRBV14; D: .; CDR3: CASSLTANPNEKLFF; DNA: TGTGCCAGCAGCCTCACTGCGAATCCTAATGAAAAACTGTTTTTT
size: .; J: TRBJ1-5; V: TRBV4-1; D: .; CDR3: CASSQAGNQPQHF; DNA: TGCGCCAGCAGCCAAGCAGGCAATCAGCCCCAGCATTTT
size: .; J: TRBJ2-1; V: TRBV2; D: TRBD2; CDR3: CASSRLAGANEQFF; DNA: TGTGCCAGCAGTAGACTAGCGGGGGCCAATGAGCAGTTCTTC
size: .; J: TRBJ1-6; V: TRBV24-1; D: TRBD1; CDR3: CATSDFRGVSPLHF; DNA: TGTGCCACCAGTGATTTCAGGGGGGTTTCACCCCTCCACTTT
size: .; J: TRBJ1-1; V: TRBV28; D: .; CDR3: CASSLTTEAFF; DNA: TGTGCCAGCAGTTTAACGACAGAAGCTTTCTTT
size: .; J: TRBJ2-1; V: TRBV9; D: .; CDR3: CASSVGDSGYNEQFF; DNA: TGTGCCAGCAGCGTAGGGGATAGCGGATACAATGAGCAGTTCTTC
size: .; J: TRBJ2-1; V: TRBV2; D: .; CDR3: CASLLRAQGEQFF; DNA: TGTGCCAGCCTCCTCCGGGCCCAGGGTGAGCAGTTCTTC
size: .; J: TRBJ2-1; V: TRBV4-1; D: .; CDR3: CASSPERSSYNEQFF; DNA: TGCGCCAGCAGCCCAGAGAGGAGCTCCTACAATGAGCAGTTCTTC
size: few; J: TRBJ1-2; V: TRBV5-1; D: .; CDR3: CASSPVRAYGYTF; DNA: TGCGCCAGCAGCCCTGTCAGGGCCTATGGCTACACCTTC
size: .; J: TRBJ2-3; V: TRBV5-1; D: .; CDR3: CASSPSSATDTQYF; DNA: TGCGCCAGCAGCCCGTCCAGTGCCACAGATACGCAGTATTTT
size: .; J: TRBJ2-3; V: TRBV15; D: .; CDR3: CATSIGAGDRDTQYF; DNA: TGTGCCACCAGCATCGGAGCGGGTGACCGCGATACGCAGTATTTT